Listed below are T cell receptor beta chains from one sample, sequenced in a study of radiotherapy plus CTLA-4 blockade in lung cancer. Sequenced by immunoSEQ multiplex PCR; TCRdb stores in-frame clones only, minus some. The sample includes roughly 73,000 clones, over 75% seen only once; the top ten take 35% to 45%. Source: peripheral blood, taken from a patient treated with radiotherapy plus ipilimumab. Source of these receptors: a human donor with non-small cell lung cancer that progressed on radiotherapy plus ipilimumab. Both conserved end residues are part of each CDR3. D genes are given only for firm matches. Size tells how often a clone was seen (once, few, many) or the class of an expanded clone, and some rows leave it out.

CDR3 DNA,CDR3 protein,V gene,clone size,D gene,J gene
TGTGCCTGGAGTCTTGGGTCTCTCGAGCAGTACTTC,CAWSLGSLEQYF,TRBV30,NA,NA,TRBJ2-7
TGTGCCAGCACTGAAACAAGGCCAAGGGCCGGCTACACCTTC,CASTETRPRAGYTF,TRBV2,once,NA,TRBJ1-2
TGTGCCTGGAAGGGGGGGACTGGCAATCAGCCCCAGCATTTT,CAWKGGTGNQPQHF,TRBV30,NA,NA,TRBJ1-5
TGTGCCGGGAGTCGGGACAGCTACAATGAGCAGTTCTTC,CAGSRDSYNEQFF,TRBV6-6,NA,TRBD1,TRBJ2-1
TGTGCCAGCTCACCCATCCGGTGGACCGAGCAGTACTTC,CASSPIRWTEQYF,TRBV18,NA,NA,TRBJ2-7
TGTGCCAGCACCGATCGGGGCTCCTATAATTCACCCCTCCACTTT,CASTDRGSYNSPLHF,TRBV6-5,NA,NA,TRBJ1-6
TGTGCCAGCAGCCGGGCGGGAGCCAGCTCCTACAATGAGCAGTTCTTC,CASSRAGASSYNEQFF,TRBV7-2,NA,TRBD2,TRBJ2-1
TGTGCCAGCAGCCTCCGAGATGCGGGCGGCTATGGCTACACCTTC,CASSLRDAGGYGYTF,TRBV5-6,NA,NA,TRBJ1-2
TGTGCCAGCAGCTCCGGGACAGGGTGGGAGACCCAGTACTTC,CASSSGTGWETQYF,TRBV7-6,NA,TRBD1,TRBJ2-5
TGTGCCAGCAGTCCGGTCCGGGGCGGGTGGACTGAAGCTTTCTTT,CASSPVRGGWTEAFF,TRBV6-5,NA,NA,TRBJ1-1
TGTGCCAGCAGCGACCTATGGGGGAGAGGCACTGAAGCTTTCTTT,CASSDLWGRGTEAFF,TRBV5-6,NA,NA,TRBJ1-1
TGTGCCAGCATCCGACGTGGAGACAGGGGCACTGAAGCTTTCTTT,CASIRRGDRGTEAFF,TRBV6-6,NA,TRBD1,TRBJ1-1
TGTGCCAGTAGTATAGATGGCCCGACTAACTATGGCTACACCTTC,CASSIDGPTNYGYTF,TRBV19,medium-sized,NA,TRBJ1-2
TGTGCCAGCAGCCCCGGCGGTGGGCTCGGGGAGGACTACGAGCAGTACTTC,CASSPGGGLGEDYEQYF,TRBV11-3,NA,NA,TRBJ2-7
TGCGCCAGCAGCTTGGGTGAGGCAGCGGGAACTGAAGCTTTCTTT,CASSLGEAAGTEAFF,TRBV5-1,NA,NA,TRBJ1-1
TGTGCCACCAGCACCCGACAGGGACGGGGTCAGCCCCAGCATTTT,CATSTRQGRGQPQHF,TRBV15,NA,TRBD1,TRBJ1-5
TGTGCCACCAGCAGAGTCGGGAAAGAGACCCAGTACTTC,CATSRVGKETQYF,TRBV15,NA,NA,TRBJ2-5
TGCGCCAGCAGCTTGGCGGGACTAGCGGGAGGTCAAGAGACCCAGTACTTC,CASSLAGLAGGQETQYF,TRBV5-1,NA,TRBD2,TRBJ2-5
TGCGCCAGCAGCTTTAACGGGAGGGCCGGGGAGCTGTTTTTT,CASSFNGRAGELFF,TRBV5-1,NA,TRBD2,TRBJ2-2
TGTGCCAGCAGTTTTTCCCCTTTCAACGAGCAGTACTTC,CASSFSPFNEQYF,TRBV28,NA,NA,TRBJ2-7
TGTGCCTGGACCCCAGGGGGACGCAATCAGCCCCAGCATTTT,CAWTPGGRNQPQHF,TRBV30,NA,TRBD1,TRBJ1-5
TGTGCCAGCAGCTTTCAAGGGGCGGGCGGTGTTTTCTTT,CASSFQGAGGVFF,TRBV5-4,NA,NA,TRBJ1-1
TGCGCCAGCAGCTCCACGCTGGGGCTAGCGGGAATAGCCAAAAACATTCAGTACTTC,CASSSTLGLAGIAKNIQYF,TRBV5-1,NA,TRBD2,TRBJ2-4
TGTGCCAGCAGTGAAGGGTGGGGCAATCAGCCCCAGCATTTT,CASSEGWGNQPQHF,TRBV6-1,NA,NA,TRBJ1-5
TGTGCCAGCAGTGAACTCGGACAGCTTAATGAAAAACTGTTTTTT,CASSELGQLNEKLFF,TRBV2,NA,NA,TRBJ1-4
TGTGCCAGCCTGTCCAGGGAAGCTTTCTTT,CASLSREAFF,TRBV28,NA,NA,TRBJ1-1
TGTGCCAGCAATGGTGACAGGTCGTTTTTTTTGTACGAGCAGTACTTC,CASNGDRSFFLYEQYF,TRBV28,once,NA,TRBJ2-7
TGCGCCAGCAGACGCGAGGGTACCTACGAGCAGTACTTC,CASRREGTYEQYF,TRBV5-1,NA,NA,TRBJ2-7
TGTGCCAGCAGCTTAACGGGCTTCTCTATCTCCCCGAGCTCTGGAAACACCATATATTTT,CASSLTGFSISPSSGNTIYF,TRBV13,few,NA,TRBJ1-3
TGTGCCTTTAAGCGGGAGTACAATGAGCAGTTCTTC,CAFKREYNEQFF,TRBV30,NA,TRBD2,TRBJ2-1
TGTGCCAGCAGCTCGGGACGGACGAACACCGGGGAGCTGTTTTTT,CASSSGRTNTGELFF,TRBV4-2,once,NA,TRBJ2-2
TGCGCCAGCAGCTTGGGGGACAGGACCCAAGGCTACACCTTC,CASSLGDRTQGYTF,TRBV5-1,NA,TRBD1,TRBJ1-2
TGTGCTAGTGGTTTGGGGCAGGGGTACACTGAAGCTTTCTTT,CASGLGQGYTEAFF,TRBV12-5,NA,NA,TRBJ1-1
TGTGCCAGCAATGAACTAGCGGGAGCGGGTGAGCAGTTCTTC,CASNELAGAGEQFF,TRBV5-4,NA,TRBD2,TRBJ2-1
TGTGCCTGGAGTCCCGGACAGGGTGGAGGCTACACCTTC,CAWSPGQGGGYTF,TRBV30,NA,TRBD1,TRBJ1-2
TGTGCCAGCAGTTTAGGACAGGGGGAGACCCAGTACTTC,CASSLGQGETQYF,TRBV6-5,NA,TRBD1,TRBJ2-5
TGTGCCAGCAGCCAAGTTTCGGAGGGCTACACCTTC,CASSQVSEGYTF,TRBV14,NA,NA,TRBJ1-2
TGTGCCAGCAGTTACCTCGGACTAGGGGTTGAGGAGACCCAGTACTTC,CASSYLGLGVEETQYF,TRBV6-5,NA,TRBD2,TRBJ2-5
TGTGCCAGCAGCTCAATACAGAGGACAGGGGGTTTCTATGGCTACACCTTC,CASSSIQRTGGFYGYTF,TRBV5-6,NA,TRBD1,TRBJ1-2
TGTGCCAGCGGAGTTAGCACAGATACGCAGTATTTT,CASGVSTDTQYF,TRBV6-5,NA,NA,TRBJ2-3
TGTGCCAGTAGTACCGGGACTAGCGGGAGTTCGCCTGAGCAGTTCTTC,CASSTGTSGSSPEQFF,TRBV19,NA,TRBD2,TRBJ2-1
TGCAGCGTTATACACCCCAGTAGCGGGAGAAGCTACGAGCAGTACTTC,CSVIHPSSGRSYEQYF,TRBV29-1,NA,TRBD2,TRBJ2-7
TGCGCCAGCAGCCCTCTGGGCCACTCCTACGAGCAGTACTTC,CASSPLGHSYEQYF,TRBV5-1,once,NA,TRBJ2-7
TGTGCCAGCAGTTACCACAAGAACACTGAAGCTTTCTTT,CASSYHKNTEAFF,TRBV6-5,NA,NA,TRBJ1-1
TGTGCCAGCAGTTATGGGGAATACAATGAGCAGTTCTTC,CASSYGEYNEQFF,TRBV6-6,NA,NA,TRBJ2-1
TGCGCCAGTGGACAGGGGGCAGGAAACACCATATATTTT,CASGQGAGNTIYF,TRBV5-1,NA,TRBD1,TRBJ1-3
TGTGCCAGCAGGGCCGATCGGACAGGGCAAGAGACCCAGTACTTC,CASRADRTGQETQYF,TRBV6-5,NA,TRBD1,TRBJ2-5
TGTGCCAGCAGCGTCGGGCGGGAGAGGAACACCGGGGAGCTGTTTTTT,CASSVGRERNTGELFF,TRBV9,NA,TRBD2,TRBJ2-2
TGTGCCAGCAGCTTGTCTAGCGTAAACTACGAGCAGTACTTC,CASSLSSVNYEQYF,TRBV5-4,NA,NA,TRBJ2-7
TGCAGCGTTGAGTTGGAGGGGGCAGATACGCAGTATTTT,CSVELEGADTQYF,TRBV29-1,NA,NA,TRBJ2-3
TGTGCCAGCAGTCCTACAAACCCAGGACAGGGGGCCTACGAGCAGTACTTC,CASSPTNPGQGAYEQYF,TRBV27,NA,TRBD1,TRBJ2-7
TGTGCCAGCAGCCATGGTGCGGGAGGTGGTATTGGCACCGGGGAGCTGTTTTTT,CASSHGAGGGIGTGELFF,TRBV7-9,NA,TRBD2,TRBJ2-2
TGCGCCAGCAGCCAAGGGTTCGGGACAGGGCTAAAGACCCAGTACTTC,CASSQGFGTGLKTQYF,TRBV4-1,NA,TRBD1,TRBJ2-5